This is a list of T cell receptor beta chains from one sample in a study of cytomegalovirus exposure and HLA in healthy donors. Profiling relied on immunoSEQ multiplex PCR, and the TCRdb table lists in-frame clones only, not all of them. This table has fewer than 60,000 clones, approximately 80% appearing once. Sequenced sample: PBMCs. Every receptor here comes from a middle-aged woman in good health and CMV-seropositive. CDR3s include the opening cysteine and the closing phenylalanine or tryptophan. The D gene is left open where the match is weak. Rows may omit the clone size; those that give it use once, few, many or a size class.

clone_size	v_call	d_call	j_call	cdr3_nt	cdr3_aa
NA	TRBV25-1	NA	TRBJ2-7	TGTGCCAGCAGTCAGTACGGGAGTTCCGAGCAGTACTTC	CASSQYGSSEQYF
NA	TRBV4-2	NA	TRBJ2-3	TGTGCCAGCAGCCCTGGGGGGGACAGGAGACGGTATTTT	CASSPGGDRRRYF
NA	TRBV9	NA	TRBJ2-4	TGTGCCAGCAGCGCGACACAGGCGACCAAAAACATTCAGTACTTC	CASSATQATKNIQYF
NA	TRBV29-1	NA	TRBJ2-7	TGCAGCGTTCCGACAGGACCCTACGAGCAGTACTTC	CSVPTGPYEQYF
NA	TRBV11-2	TRBD1	TRBJ2-3	TGTGCCAGCAGCTACCACCGGGACAGGGACACAGATACGCAGTATTTT	CASSYHRDRDTDTQYF
few	TRBV18	TRBD1	TRBJ1-6	TGTGCCAGCTCACCCCAAGGGACAGGGGGTAATTCACCCCTCCACTTT	CASSPQGTGGNSPLHF
NA	TRBV6-5	TRBD2	TRBJ2-1	TGTGCCAGCAGTTACGAAGCGGGGGGGCCCCTTGAGCAGTTCTTC	CASSYEAGGPLEQFF
NA	TRBV30	NA	TRBJ1-6	TGTGCCTGGAGTGTCTTTGGGAGGCTTTCACCCCTCCACTTT	CAWSVFGRLSPLHF
NA	TRBV4-1	NA	TRBJ1-5	TGCGCCAGCAGCCAACAGGGTTATAGCAATCAGCCCCAGCATTTT	CASSQQGYSNQPQHF
NA	TRBV10-3	NA	TRBJ2-7	TGTGCCACCCGGGTTGGCGGAAACTCCTACGAGCAGTACTTC	CATRVGGNSYEQYF
few	TRBV15	NA	TRBJ1-4	TGTGCCACCAGCAGAGAACAGTTAAATGAAAAACTGTTTTTT	CATSREQLNEKLFF
NA	TRBV5-1	NA	TRBJ1-1	TGCGCCAGCAGCTTGGGCCTTACATCTTTCACTGAAGCTTTCTTT	CASSLGLTSFTEAFF
NA	TRBV10-1	TRBD2	TRBJ2-4	TGCGCCGTGCGACTAGCGGGGGGCCCTCTAGCCAAAAACATTCAGTACTTC	CAVRLAGGPLAKNIQYF
NA	TRBV30	NA	TRBJ2-1	TGTGCCTGGAGCGGGTTCGATGAGCAGTTCTTC	CAWSGFDEQFF
few	TRBV2	TRBD1	TRBJ1-5	TGTGCCAGCCGACAGGGGGTCGATCAGCCCCAGCATTTT	CASRQGVDQPQHF
NA	TRBV6-1	NA	TRBJ1-1	TGTGCCAGCAGTGCTGGCACCACGAACACTGAAGCTTTCTTT	CASSAGTTNTEAFF